The 19 T cell receptor beta chains reported below all come from one sample, sequenced in a study of blood T cell repertoires in COVID-19. Using immunoSEQ multiplex PCR, the repertoire was profiled, and TCRdb retains in-frame clones only, with some absent. The sample records roughly 84,000 clones, just under 85% being singletons. Input material: peripheral blood. These receptors were collected from a man aged 80 or over with active or convalescent COVID-19.

The CDR3 protein is CASSQNGQGTDTQYF. For the CDR3, the DNA is TGCGCCAGCAGCCAAAACGGACAGGGCACAGATACGCAGTATTTT. The V call is TRBV5-1, the J call TRBJ2-3; 7 bases line up with TRBD1. Germline V gives CDR1 SGHRS, CDR2 YFSETQ. This CDR3 spans 15 amino acids. V lost 4 bases to trimming and J lost 1 base; unmatched junction nucleotides: 6.

Of note for this clone: This same CDR3 is encoded by further DNA sequences in the sample. The chain carries TRBV19 and TRBJ1-1; 9 bases agree with TRBD1. The CDR3 extends over 15 amino acids. J lost 2 bases, V lost 5 bases, and 6 bases had no gene match. The germline V gene has CDR1 LNHDA and CDR2 SQIVND (reference sequence). CDR3 protein: CASSAGQGINTEAFF. DNA of the CDR3: TGTGCCAGTAGTGCCGGACAGGGGATTAACACTGAAGCTTTCTTT.

V is TRBV6-6 and J is TRBJ2-3; 7 bases are shared with TRBD2. Germline CDR1 reads MNHNY; CDR2 reads SVGAGI (reference sequence). The CDR3 length is 13 residues. The V gene end was trimmed by 11 bases and the J gene end by 2 bases; junction bases not matched to a gene: 7. CDR3 sequence: CAGRVQSTDTQYF. The CDR3 DNA is TGTGCCGGGAGGGTACAGTCCACAGATACGCAGTATTTT.

The V call is TRBV18, the J call TRBJ2-2, with TRBD1 as a possible D gene (6 bases). Trimming left V 3 bases short and J 6 bases short, with 11 bases between. Germline V gives CDR1 KGHSH, CDR2 LQKENI. The CDR3 is made up of 14 amino acids. The CDR3 spells CASSPLGTPGELFF. For the CDR3, the DNA is TGTGCCAGCTCACCGCTTGGGACACCCGGGGAGCTGTTTTTT.

The rearrangement joins TRBV12-3 or TRBV12-4 to TRBJ2-1; 11 bases are a match to TRBD2. The CDR3 is made up of 13 amino acids. The trim removed 6 bases at V and 6 bases at J, leaving 1 base unmatched. CDR3 region: CASRGTSGNEQFF. CDR3 in DNA: TGTGCCAGCAGAGGGACTAGCGGCAATGAGCAGTTCTTC.

The chain combines TRBV29-1 with TRBJ1-2; TRBD1 is a possible D gene (5 bases). CDR3 length equals 14 residues. Germline V gene sequence: CDR1 SQVTM, CDR2 ANQGSEA. V was pared by 5 bases and J by 0 bases, with 13 bases between. CDR3 region: CSVRSGGSNYGYTF. In nucleotides, the CDR3 is TGCAGCGTTAGGTCGGGGGGTTCTAACTATGGCTACACCTTC.

The chain employs TRBV21-1 and TRBJ2-2; the table names TRBD2, a call not compared with the DNA. TRBV21-1 has pseudogene status. The CDR3 is 17 amino acids. The CDR3 DNA is TGTGCCAGCAGCAAAGAGGAGCGGGAGGGCCCCCCCGGGGAGCTGTTTTTT. It codes for CASSKEEREGPPGELFF.

The chain has TRBV10-2 and TRBJ2-3; weak D call: TRBD2 (6 bases). There are 16 residues in the CDR3. The V and J ends lost 6 bases and 1 base respectively, with 17 bases between them. Per the germline V gene, CDR1 is WSHSY and CDR2 is SAAADI. As DNA, the CDR3 is TGCGCCAGCAGAGTTAGCGTGGGCGGGGGCACAGATACGCAGTATTTT. Its protein is CASRVSVGGGTDTQYF.

This clone came up once. This chain joins TRBV19 and TRBJ2-3; D unresolved. Germline V lookup: CDR1 LNHDA, CDR2 SQIVND (reference sequence). The CDR3 length is 16 residues. The V end lost 0 bases, the J end lost 1 base, and 11 bases lay between the germline ends. The CDR3 spells CASSIDDGRRTDTQYF. The CDR3 nucleotides read TGTGCCAGTAGTATAGACGACGGCAGGCGCACAGATACGCAGTATTTT.

The V gene is TRBV9, the J gene TRBJ1-1, with TRBD1 identical over 8 bases. Germline V lookup: CDR1 SGDLS, CDR2 YYNGEE. The trim removed 4 bases at V and 5 bases at J, leaving 7 bases unmatched. This CDR3 comprises 14 residues. CDR3 nucleotides: TGTGCCAGCAGCTTCACAGGGGGAGGTACTGAAGCTTTCTTT. As protein: CASSFTGGGTEAFF. Filled out from reference TRBV9 and TRBJ1-1, the complete variable domain reads DSGVTQTPKHLITATGQRVTLRCSPRSGDLSVYWYQQSLDQGLQFLIQYYNGEERAKGNILERFSAQQFPDLHSELNLSSLELGDSALYFCASSFTGGGTEAFFGQGTRLTVV.

The chain couples TRBV12-3 or TRBV12-4 to TRBJ2-1, with 11 bases fitting TRBD2. This CDR3 has 13 amino acids. The trim removed 6 bases at V and 8 bases at J, leaving 3 bases unmatched. CDR3 DNA: TGTGCCAGCAGAACTAGCGGGGGCGATGAGCAGTTCTTC. Translation gives CASRTSGGDEQFF.

The chain links TRBV3-1 (or the pseudogene TRBV3-2) to TRBJ1-1, with D hard to call. Germline V gene sequence: CDR1 LGHDT, CDR2 YNNKEL (reference sequence). The CDR3 contains 13 residues. The V gene lost 1 base and the J gene lost 5 bases, with 8 bases spanning the gap. This CDR3 is CASSQVSGTEAFF. In nucleotides, the CDR3 is TGTGCCAGCAGCCAAGTCAGCGGGACTGAAGCTTTCTTT.

The V call is TRBV6-4, the J call TRBJ2-7; tentatively, D is TRBD2 (5 bases). Germline V gene sequence: CDR1 MRHNA, CDR2 SNTAGT. V was cut by 6 bases and J by 0 bases, with 9 bases left in between. This CDR3 contains 13 residues. Here the CDR3 reads CASRPGVSYEQYV. The CDR3 nucleotides read TGTGCCAGCAGACCCGGGGTCTCCTACGAGCAGTACGTC.

The chain uses TRBV18 and TRBJ1-1; 8 nucleotides align to TRBD1. This CDR3 comprises 14 residues. J was trimmed by 1 base and V by 7 bases; bases with no gene match: 5. Germline V gene sequence: CDR1 KGHSH, CDR2 LQKENI. This chain's CDR3 is CASFQGARNTEAFF. The CDR3 DNA reads as TGTGCCAGCTTCCAGGGGGCTCGGAACACTGAAGCTTTCTTT.

The rearrangement links TRBV5-1 to TRBJ2-3; D possibly corresponds to TRBD2 (6 bases). In germline, CDR1 is SGHRS, CDR2 YFSETQ. The CDR3 consists of 12 residues. The V gene lost 5 bases and the J gene lost 3 bases, with 7 bases spanning the gap. CDR3 nucleotide sequence: TGCGCCAGCAGGACTAGTACAGATACGCAGTATTTT. It is translated as CASRTSTDTQYF.

The chain has TRBV30 and TRBJ2-1; D may be TRBD2 (5 bases). The V end lost 3 bases, the J end lost 9 bases, and 21 bases lay between the germline ends. This CDR3 is 15 amino acids long. Germline CDR1 GTSNPN, CDR2 SVGIG (reference sequence). CDR3: CAWRILGSRSAEQFF. In nucleotides, the CDR3 is TGTGCCTGGAGAATATTGGGGAGTCGAAGCGCTGAGCAGTTCTTC.

The chain links TRBV13 to TRBJ1-3; D is undetermined. Trimming removed 3 bases from V and 8 bases from J, with 5 bases in between. This CDR3 is 11 amino acids long. Germline loops: CDR1 PRHDT, CDR2 FYEKMQ (reference sequence). The CDR3 DNA is TGTGCCAGCAGCTTGGCCGACACCATATATTTT. Its translation: CASSLADTIYF.

V usage is TRBV5-6 and J usage is TRBJ2-7; the D gene is possibly TRBD1 (6 bases). Germline V CDR1 and CDR2: SGHDT, YYEEEE. V lost 3 bases to trimming and J lost 4 bases, with 20 bases between them. The CDR3 consists of 16 residues. The CDR3 nucleotides are TGTGCCAGCAGCTCGGTTGACTCGGGACATCTTTACGAGCAGTACGTC. Its protein product is CASSSVDSGHLYEQYV.

The V gene is TRBV28, the J gene TRBJ2-4; D is perhaps TRBD1 (5 bases). The V end was cut by 5 bases, the J end by 4 bases, with 15 bases between. This CDR3 spans 15 amino acids. CDR1 MDHEN and CDR2 SYDVKM come from the germline V gene. CDR3 residues: CASSGQGVSKNIQYF. CDR3 DNA: TGTGCCAGCAGTGGGCAGGGCGTTTCAAAAAACATTCAGTACTTC. Full variable domain (outside the CDR3, taken from reference TRBV28 and TRBJ2-4): DVKVTQSSRYLVKRTGEKVFLECVQDMDHENMFWYRQDPGLGLRLIYFSYDVKMKEKGDIPEGYSVSREKKERFSLILESASTNQTSMYLCASSGQGVSKNIQYFGAGTRLSVL.